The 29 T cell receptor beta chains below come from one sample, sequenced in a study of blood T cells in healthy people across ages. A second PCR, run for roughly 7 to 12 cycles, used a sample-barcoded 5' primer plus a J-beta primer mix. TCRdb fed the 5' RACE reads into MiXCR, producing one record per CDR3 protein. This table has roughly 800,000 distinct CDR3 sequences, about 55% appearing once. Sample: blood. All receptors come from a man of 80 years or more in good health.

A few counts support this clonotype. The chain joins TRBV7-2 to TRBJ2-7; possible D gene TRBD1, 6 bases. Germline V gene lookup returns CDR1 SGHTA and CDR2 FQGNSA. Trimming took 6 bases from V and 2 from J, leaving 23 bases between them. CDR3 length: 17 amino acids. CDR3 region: CASSNKPGQHRPYEQYF. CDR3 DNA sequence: TGTGCCAGCAGTAACAAACCGGGACAACATCGCCCCTACGAGCAGTACTTC.

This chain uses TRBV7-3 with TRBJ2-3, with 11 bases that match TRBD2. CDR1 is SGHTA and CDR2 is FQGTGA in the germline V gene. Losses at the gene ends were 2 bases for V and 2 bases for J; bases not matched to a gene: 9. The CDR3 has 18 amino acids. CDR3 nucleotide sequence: TGTGCCAGCAGCTTATCCGCCTCGACTAGCGGGATCACAGATACGCAGTATTTT. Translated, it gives CASSLSASTSGITDTQYF.

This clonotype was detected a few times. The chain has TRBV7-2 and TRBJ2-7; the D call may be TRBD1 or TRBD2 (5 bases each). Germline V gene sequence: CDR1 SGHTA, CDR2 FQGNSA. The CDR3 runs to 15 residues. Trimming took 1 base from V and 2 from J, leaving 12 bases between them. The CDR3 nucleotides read TGTGCCAGCAGCTTAGTCGGGGCCCAAGCCTACGAGCAGTACTTC. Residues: CASSLVGAQAYEQYF.

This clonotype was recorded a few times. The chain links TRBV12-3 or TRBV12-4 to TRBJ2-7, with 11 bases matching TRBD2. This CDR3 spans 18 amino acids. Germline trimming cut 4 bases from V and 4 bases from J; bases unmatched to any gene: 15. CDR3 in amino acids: CASSSYARGLAAAYEQYF. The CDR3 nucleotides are TGTGCCAGCAGTTCATACGCCCGGGGACTAGCGGCTGCATACGAGCAGTACTTC.

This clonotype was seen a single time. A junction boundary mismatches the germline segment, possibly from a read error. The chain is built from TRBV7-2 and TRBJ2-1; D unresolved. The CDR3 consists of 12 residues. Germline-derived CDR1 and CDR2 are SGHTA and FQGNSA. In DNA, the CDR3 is TGTGTCAGCAGCCCCCTCTTTGCTGAGCAGTTGTTC. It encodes CVSSPLFAEQLF.

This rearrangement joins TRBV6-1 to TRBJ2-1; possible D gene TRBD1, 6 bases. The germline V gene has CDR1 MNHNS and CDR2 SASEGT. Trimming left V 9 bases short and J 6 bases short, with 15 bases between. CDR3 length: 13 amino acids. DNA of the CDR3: TGTGCCAGTAGGGCGACAGGCGGCAATGAGCAGTTCTTC. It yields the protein CASRATGGNEQFF.

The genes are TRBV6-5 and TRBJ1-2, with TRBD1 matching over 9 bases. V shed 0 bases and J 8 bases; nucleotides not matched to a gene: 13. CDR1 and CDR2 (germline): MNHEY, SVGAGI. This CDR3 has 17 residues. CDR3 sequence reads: CASSYSITGGVSTGYTF. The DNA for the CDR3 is TGTGCCAGCAGTTACTCGATAACAGGGGGCGTCAGTACGGGCTACACCTTC.

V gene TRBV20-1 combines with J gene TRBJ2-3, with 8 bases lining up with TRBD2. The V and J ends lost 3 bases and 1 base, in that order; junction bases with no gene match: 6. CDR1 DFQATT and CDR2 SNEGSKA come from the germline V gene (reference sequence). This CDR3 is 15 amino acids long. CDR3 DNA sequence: TGCAGTGCTAGGACGGGAGGGCCGGGCACAGATACGCAGTATTTT. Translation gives CSARTGGPGTDTQYF.

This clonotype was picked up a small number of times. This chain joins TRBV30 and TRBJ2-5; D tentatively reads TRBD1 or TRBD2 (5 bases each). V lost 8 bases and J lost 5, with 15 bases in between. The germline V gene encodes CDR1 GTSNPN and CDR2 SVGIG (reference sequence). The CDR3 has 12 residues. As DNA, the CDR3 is TGTGCCCTGGAGTTAGGGGAGGAGACCCAGTACTTC. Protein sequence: CALELGEETQYF.

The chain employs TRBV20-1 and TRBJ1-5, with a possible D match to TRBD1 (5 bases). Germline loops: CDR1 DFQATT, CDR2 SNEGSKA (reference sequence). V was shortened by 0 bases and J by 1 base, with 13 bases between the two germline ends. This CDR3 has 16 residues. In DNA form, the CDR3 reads TGCAGTGCTAGAGATCCCCAGGGCCGGAGCAATCAGCCCCAGCATTTT. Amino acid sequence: CSARDPQGRSNQPQHF.

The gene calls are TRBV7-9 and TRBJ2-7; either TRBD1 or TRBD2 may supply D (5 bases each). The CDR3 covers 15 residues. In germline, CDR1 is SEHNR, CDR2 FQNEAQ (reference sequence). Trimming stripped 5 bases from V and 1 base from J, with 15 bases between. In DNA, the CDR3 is TGTGCCAGCAGCCTCGACGAGGGGCGGTCCTACGAGCAGTACTTC. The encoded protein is CASSLDEGRSYEQYF.

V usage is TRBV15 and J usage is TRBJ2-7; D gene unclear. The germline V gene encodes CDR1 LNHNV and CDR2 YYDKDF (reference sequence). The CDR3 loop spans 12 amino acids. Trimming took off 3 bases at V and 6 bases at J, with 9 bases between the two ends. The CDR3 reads CATSSSNGEQYF. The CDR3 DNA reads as TGTGCCACCAGCAGTAGTAATGGCGAGCAGTACTTC.

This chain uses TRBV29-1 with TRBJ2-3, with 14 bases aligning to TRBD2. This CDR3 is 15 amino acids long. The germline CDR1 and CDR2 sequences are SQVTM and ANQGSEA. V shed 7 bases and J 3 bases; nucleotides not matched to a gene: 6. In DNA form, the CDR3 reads TGCAGCGCCGCTGGGACTAGCGGGAGAACAGATACGCAGTATTTT. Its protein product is CSAAGTSGRTDTQYF.

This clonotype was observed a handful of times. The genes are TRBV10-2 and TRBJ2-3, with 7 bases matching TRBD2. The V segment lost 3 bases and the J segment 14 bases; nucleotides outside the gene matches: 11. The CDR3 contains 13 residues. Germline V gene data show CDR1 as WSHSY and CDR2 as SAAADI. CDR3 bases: TGCGCCAGCAGTGATGGGGAGGGCAGATACGCGTATTTT. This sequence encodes CASSDGEGRYAYF.

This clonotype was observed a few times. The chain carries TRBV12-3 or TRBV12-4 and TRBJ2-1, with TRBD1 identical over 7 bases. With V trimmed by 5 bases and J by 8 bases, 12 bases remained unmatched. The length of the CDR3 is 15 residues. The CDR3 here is CASSPRYRGADEQFF. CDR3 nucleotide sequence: TGTGCCAGCAGTCCACGATACAGGGGCGCGGATGAGCAGTTCTTC.

As DNA, the CDR3 is TGTGCCAGCAGCCAAGGGGGCTGGCAGCCCCAGCATTTT. Protein: CASSQGGWQPQHF. The J gene is TRBJ1-5, the V gene TRBV3-1, with D possibly matching TRBD1 (5 bases). Trimming removed 1 base at V and 7 bases at J, with 8 bases between. The CDR3 contains 13 residues. From germline, CDR1 is LGHDT and CDR2 YNNKEL (reference sequence).

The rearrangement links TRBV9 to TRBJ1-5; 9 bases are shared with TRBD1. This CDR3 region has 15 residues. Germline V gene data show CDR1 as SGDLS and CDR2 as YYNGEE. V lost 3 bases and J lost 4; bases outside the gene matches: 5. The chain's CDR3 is CASSEGQGPNQPQHF. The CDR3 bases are TGTGCCAGCAGCGAGGGACAGGGACCGAATCAGCCCCAGCATTTT.

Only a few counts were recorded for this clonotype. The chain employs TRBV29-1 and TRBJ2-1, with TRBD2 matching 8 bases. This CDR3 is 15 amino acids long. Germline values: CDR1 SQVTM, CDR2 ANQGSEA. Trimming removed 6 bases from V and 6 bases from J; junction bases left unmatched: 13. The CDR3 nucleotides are TGCAGCGTCCCCCCACGAGCGGGAGTGTCCAATGAGCAGTTCTTC. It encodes CSVPPRAGVSNEQFF.

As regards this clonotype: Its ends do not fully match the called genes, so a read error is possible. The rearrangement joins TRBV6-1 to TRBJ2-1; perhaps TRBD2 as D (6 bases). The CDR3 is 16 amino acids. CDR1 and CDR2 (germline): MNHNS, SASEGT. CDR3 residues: CASSEPRGSSYNEQFF. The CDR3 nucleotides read TGTGCCAGCAGTGAGCCACGGGGGAGCTCCTACAACGAGCAGTTCTTC.

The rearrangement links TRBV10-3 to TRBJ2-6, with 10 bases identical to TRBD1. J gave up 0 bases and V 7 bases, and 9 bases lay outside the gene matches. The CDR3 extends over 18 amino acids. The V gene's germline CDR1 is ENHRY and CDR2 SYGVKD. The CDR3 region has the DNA TGTGCCATCACAGCCGGGACAGGGGTTACCTCTGGGGCCAACGTCCTGACTTTC. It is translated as CAITAGTGVTSGANVLTF.

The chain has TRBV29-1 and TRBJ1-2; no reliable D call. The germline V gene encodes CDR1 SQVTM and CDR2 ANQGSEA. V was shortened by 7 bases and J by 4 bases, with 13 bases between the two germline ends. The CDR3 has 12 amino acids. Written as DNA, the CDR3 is TGCAGCGCGGGAGGTTCCTCCTATGGCTACACCTTC. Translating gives CSAGGSSYGYTF.

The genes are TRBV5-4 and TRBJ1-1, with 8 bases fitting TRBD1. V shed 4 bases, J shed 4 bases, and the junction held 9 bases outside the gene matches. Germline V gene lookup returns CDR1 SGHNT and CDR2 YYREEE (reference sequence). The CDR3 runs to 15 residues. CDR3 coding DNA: TGTGCCAGCAGCCCGAAGACAGGGGAGGTCACTGAAGCTTTCTTT. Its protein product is CASSPKTGEVTEAFF.

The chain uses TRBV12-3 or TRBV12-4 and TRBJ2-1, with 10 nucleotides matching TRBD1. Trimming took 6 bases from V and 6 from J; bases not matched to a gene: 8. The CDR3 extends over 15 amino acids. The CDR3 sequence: CASSPRQGARNEQFF. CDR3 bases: TGTGCCAGCAGCCCTAGACAGGGGGCGCGCAATGAGCAGTTCTTC.

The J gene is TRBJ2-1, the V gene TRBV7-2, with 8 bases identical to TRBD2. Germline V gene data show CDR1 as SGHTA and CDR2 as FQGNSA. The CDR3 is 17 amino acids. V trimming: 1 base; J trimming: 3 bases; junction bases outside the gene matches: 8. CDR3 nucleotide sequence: TGTGCCAGCAGCTTAGTCGGTTTTAGCGGGGACTACAATGAGCAGTTCTTC. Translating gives CASSLVGFSGDYNEQFF.

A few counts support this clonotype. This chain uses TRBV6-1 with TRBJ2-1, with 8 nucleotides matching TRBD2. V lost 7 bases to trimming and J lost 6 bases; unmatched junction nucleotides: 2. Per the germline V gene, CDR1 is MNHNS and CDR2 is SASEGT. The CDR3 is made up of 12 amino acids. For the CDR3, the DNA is TGTGCCAGCACTAGCGGGCCCAATGAGCAGTTCTTC. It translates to CASTSGPNEQFF.

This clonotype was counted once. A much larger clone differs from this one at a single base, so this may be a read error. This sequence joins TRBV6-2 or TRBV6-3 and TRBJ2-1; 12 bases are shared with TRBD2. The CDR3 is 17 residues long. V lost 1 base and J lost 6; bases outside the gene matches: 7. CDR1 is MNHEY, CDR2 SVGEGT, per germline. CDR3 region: CASSYYGLAGTCNEQFF. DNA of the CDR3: TGTGCCAGCAGTTACTACGGACTAGCGGGAACCTGCAATGAGCAGTTCTTC.

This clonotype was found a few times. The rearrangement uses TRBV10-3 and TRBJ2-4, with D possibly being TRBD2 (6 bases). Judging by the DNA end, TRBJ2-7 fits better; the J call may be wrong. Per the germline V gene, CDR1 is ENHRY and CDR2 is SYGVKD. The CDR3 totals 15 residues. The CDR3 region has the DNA TGTGCCATCAGTGAAGGAGGGGCGCCCCTCTACGAGCAGTACTTC. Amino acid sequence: CAISEGGAPLYEQYF.

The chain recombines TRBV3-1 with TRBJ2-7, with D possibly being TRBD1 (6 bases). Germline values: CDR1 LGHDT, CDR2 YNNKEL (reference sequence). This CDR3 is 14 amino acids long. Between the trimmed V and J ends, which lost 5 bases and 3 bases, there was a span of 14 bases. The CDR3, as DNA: TGTGCCAGCAGCTTAAGTCAGGGGAACTACGAGCAGTACTTC. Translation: CASSLSQGNYEQYF.

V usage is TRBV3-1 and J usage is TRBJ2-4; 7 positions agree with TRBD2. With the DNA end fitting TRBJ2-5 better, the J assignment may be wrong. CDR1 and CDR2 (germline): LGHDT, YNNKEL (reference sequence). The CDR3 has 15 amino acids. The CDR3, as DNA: TGTGCCAGCAGCCAAGCGGCGGGAGCTTGGGAGACCCAGTACTTC. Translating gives CASSQAAGAWETQYF.